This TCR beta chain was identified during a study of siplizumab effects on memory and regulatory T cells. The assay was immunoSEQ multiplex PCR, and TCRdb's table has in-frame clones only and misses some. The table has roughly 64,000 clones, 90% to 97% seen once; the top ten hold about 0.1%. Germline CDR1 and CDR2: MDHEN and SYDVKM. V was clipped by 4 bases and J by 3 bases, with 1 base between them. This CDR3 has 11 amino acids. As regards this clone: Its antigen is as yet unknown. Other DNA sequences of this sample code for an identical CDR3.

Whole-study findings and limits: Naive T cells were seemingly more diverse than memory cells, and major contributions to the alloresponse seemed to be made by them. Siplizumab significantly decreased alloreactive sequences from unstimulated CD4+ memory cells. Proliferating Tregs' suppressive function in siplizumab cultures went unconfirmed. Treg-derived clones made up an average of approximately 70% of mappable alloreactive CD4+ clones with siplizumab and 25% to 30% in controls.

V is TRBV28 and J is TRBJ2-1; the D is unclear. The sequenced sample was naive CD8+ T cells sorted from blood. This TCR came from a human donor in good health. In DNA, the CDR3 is TGTGCCAGCAGTTACTACAATGAGCAGTTCTTC. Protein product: CASSYYNEQFF.